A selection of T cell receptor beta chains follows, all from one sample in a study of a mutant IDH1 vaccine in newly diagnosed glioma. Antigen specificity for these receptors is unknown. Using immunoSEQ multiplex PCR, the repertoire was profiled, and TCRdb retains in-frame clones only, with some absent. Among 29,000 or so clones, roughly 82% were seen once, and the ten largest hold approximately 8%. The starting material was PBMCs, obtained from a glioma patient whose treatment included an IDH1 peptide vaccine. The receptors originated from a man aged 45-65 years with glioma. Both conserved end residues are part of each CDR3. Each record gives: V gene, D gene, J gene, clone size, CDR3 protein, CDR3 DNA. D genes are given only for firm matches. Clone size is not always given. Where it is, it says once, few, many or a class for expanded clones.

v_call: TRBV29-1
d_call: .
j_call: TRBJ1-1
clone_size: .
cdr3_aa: CSVAVGFVDTEAFF
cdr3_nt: TGCAGCGTTGCCGTGGGGTTCGTGGACACTGAAGCTTTCTTT

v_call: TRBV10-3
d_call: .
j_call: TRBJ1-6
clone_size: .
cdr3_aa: CAMREDTRNSPLHF
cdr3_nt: TGTGCCATGCGCGAAGACACGCGAAATTCACCCCTCCACTTT

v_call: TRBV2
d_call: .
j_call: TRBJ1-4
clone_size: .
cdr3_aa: CASSLEGGREKLFF
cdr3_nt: TGTGCCAGCAGTTTAGAGGGGGGACGGGAAAAACTGTTTTTT

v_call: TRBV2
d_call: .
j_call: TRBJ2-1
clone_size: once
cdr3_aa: CASSLGNEQFF
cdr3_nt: TGTGCCAGCAGCCTGGGAAATGAGCAGTTCTTC

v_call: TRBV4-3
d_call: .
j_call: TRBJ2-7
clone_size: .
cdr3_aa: CASSQDLPPTYEQYF
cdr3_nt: TGCGCCAGCAGCCAAGACCTGCCTCCGACCTACGAGCAGTACTTC

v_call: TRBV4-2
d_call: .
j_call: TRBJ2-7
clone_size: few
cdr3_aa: CASSQGQGDYEQYF
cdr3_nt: TGTGCCAGCAGCCAAGGGCAGGGTGATTACGAGCAGTACTTC

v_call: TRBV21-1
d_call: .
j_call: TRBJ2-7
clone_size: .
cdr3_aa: CASSRGGGPHEQYF
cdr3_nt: TGTGCCAGCAGCCGGGGGGGAGGGCCCCACGAGCAGTACTTC

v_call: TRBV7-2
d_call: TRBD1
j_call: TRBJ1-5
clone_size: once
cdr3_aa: CASSLDRGGNQPQHF
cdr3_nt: TGTGCCAGCAGCTTGGACAGGGGAGGCAATCAGCCCCAGCATTTT

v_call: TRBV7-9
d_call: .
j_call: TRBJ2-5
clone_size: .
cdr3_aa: CASSEDWQETQYF
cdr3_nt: TGTGCCAGCAGCGAGGACTGGCAAGAGACCCAGTACTTC

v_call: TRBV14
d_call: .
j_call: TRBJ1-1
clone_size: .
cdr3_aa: CASSQIGGVGTEAFF
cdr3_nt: TGTGCCAGCAGCCAGATTGGGGGGGTTGGGACTGAAGCTTTCTTT

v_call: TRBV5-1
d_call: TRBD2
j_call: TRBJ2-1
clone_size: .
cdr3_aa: CASSLRLAGEDEQFF
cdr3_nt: TGCGCCAGCAGCTTGCGACTAGCGGGAGAGGATGAGCAGTTCTTC

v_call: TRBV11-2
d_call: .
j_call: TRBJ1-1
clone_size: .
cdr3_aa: CASSLDPSSNTEAFF
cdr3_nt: TGTGCCAGCAGCTTAGATCCTAGCAGCAACACTGAAGCTTTCTTT

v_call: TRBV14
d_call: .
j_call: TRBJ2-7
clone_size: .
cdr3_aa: CASSHLIGVYEQYF
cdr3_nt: TGTGCCAGCAGCCATCTTATTGGGGTCTACGAGCAGTACTTC

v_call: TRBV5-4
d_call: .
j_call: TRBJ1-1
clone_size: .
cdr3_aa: CASSTSAEAFF
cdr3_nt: TGTGCCAGCAGCACCTCGGCTGAAGCTTTCTTT

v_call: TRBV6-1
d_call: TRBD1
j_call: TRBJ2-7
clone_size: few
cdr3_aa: CASSTGTDSYEQYF
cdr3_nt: TGTGCCAGCAGTACCGGGACAGACTCCTACGAGCAGTACTTC

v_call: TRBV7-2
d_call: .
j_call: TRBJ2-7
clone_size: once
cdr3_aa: CASSPGVIAEQYF
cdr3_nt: TGTGCCAGCAGCCCAGGTGTGATCGCCGAGCAGTACTTC

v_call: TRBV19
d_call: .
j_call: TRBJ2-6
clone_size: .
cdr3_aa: CASSPLISGANVLTF
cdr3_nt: TGTGCCAGTAGTCCCCTGATCTCTGGGGCCAACGTCCTGACTTTC

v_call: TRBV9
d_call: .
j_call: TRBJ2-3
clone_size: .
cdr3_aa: CASSVEGTDTQYF
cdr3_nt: TGTGCCAGCAGCGTAGAGGGCACAGATACGCAGTATTTT

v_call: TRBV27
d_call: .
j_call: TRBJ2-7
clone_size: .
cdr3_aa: CASSQYPPPYEQYF
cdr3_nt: TGTGCCAGCAGCCAATACCCCCCACCCTACGAGCAGTACTTC

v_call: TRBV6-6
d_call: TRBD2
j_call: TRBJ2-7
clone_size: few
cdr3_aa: CASSSRLAGDAEQYF
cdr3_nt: TGTGCCAGCAGTTCCCGACTAGCGGGAGACGCCGAGCAGTACTTC